This entry describes one TCR beta chain. Its antigen remains unidentified. This sample was taken from a study of cytomegalovirus exposure and HLA in healthy donors. Study as a whole: Earlier findings included over 90 million unique TCR beta sequences obtained from 170 million or so T cells. The Caucasian-associated ancestry cluster held around 76% of 300 to 500 genotyped donors. Study conclusions and caveats: The productive fraction for most TCR beta V segments was about 87% or about 30% in an earlier analysis. Evidence from a later analysis indicated that most CMV-associated TCR beta chains looked HLA-restricted.

This CDR3 comprises 16 residues. The V and J ends lost 5 bases and 3 bases respectively, with 14 bases between them. Looked up from germline, CDR1 is SGHAT and CDR2 is FQDESV (reference sequence). This PCR relied on a set of 60 Vbeta primers and 13 Jbeta primers. Some clones are missing from TCRdb's copy, which holds only in-frame ones; the method was immunoSEQ multiplex PCR. The sample yields around 130,000 clones, about four fifths seen once. Sequenced material: PBMCs. The sequence was obtained from a man younger than 40 in good health and CMV-seronegative. The V gene is TRBV11-1, the J gene TRBJ2-6, with D perhaps matching TRBD2 (7 bases). The CDR3: CASSPEGGYGANVLTF. CDR3 DNA: TGTGCCAGCAGCCCTGAGGGGGGGTATGGGGCCAACGTCCTGACTTTC. Filled out from reference TRBV11-1 and TRBJ2-6, the complete variable domain reads EAEVAQSPRYKITEKSQAVAFWCDPISGHATLYWYRQILGQGPELLVQFQDESVVDDSQLPKDRFSAERLKGVDSTLKIQPAELGDSAMYLCASSPEGGYGANVLTFGAGSRLTVL.